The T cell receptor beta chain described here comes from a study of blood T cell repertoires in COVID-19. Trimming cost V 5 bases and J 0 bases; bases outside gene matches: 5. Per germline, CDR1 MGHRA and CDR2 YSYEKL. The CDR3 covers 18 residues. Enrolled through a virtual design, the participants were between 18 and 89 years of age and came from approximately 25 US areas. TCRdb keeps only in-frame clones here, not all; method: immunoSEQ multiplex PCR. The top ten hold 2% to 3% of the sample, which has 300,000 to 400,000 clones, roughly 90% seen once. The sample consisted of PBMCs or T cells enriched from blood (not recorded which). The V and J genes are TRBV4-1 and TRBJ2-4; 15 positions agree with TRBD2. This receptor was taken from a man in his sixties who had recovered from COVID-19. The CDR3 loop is CASSSGLAGGIAKNIQYF. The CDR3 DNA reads TGCGCCAGCAGCTCGGGACTAGCGGGGGGAATAGCCAAAAACATTCAGTACTTC.